These 22 T cell receptor beta chains were all obtained from the same sample, sequenced in a study of ipilimumab plus nivolumab after autologous stem cell transplantation. Assay: immunoSEQ multiplex PCR; the TCRdb copy retains only in-frame clones and omits some. The sample includes about 40,000 clones, about 92% seen only once; the top ten take under 1%. The sequencing here drew on PBMCs, taken in a trial of ipilimumab plus nivolumab as post-transplant consolidation. The origin of the receptors is a male donor with multiple myeloma.

The CDR3 spells CASNQGPHGYTF. The CDR3 DNA reads TGTGCCAGCAACCAGGGGCCTCATGGCTACACCTTC. The V gene is TRBV6-6, the J gene TRBJ1-2, with D possibly matching TRBD1 (6 bases). The length of the CDR3 is 12 residues. Trimming pared 7 bases from V and 6 bases from J, leaving 12 bases between. Germline values: CDR1 MNHNY, CDR2 SVGAGI (reference sequence).

Concerning this clone: Germline is not matched at one junction end, which may reflect a read error. The chain recombines TRBV27 with TRBJ1-2, with D perhaps TRBD1 (5 bases). The germline gives CDR1 MNHEY, CDR2 SMNVEV (reference sequence). The CDR3 runs 14 residues. The CDR3 DNA follows: TGTGCCAGCAGTTTAAGGGGAGCGAACTATGGCTACGCCTTC. Its protein is CASSLRGANYGYAF.

This chain connects TRBV7-9 to TRBJ2-7; 9 bases match TRBD2. The V segment lost 1 base and the J segment 0 bases; nucleotides outside the gene matches: 1. CDR3 length equals 15 residues. Looked up from germline, CDR1 is SEHNR and CDR2 is FQNEAQ (reference sequence). CDR3 in DNA: TGTGCCAGCAGCTTAGAAGCGGGGGGCTCCTACGAGCAGTACTTC. It translates to CASSLEAGGSYEQYF.

The chain has TRBV7-3 and TRBJ2-7, with D possibly being TRBD1 (6 bases). V lost 0 bases and J 4 bases, leaving 13 bases between the germline ends. This CDR3 contains 15 residues. Looked up from germline, CDR1 is SGHTA and CDR2 is FQGTGA. In nucleotides, the CDR3 is TGTGCCAGCAGCTTAACCCCCGGGACACTATACGAGCAGTACTTC. It translates to CASSLTPGTLYEQYF. Full variable domain (remainder filled in from reference TRBV7-3 and TRBJ2-7): GAGVSQTPSNKVTEKGKYVELRCDPISGHTALYWYRQSLGQGPEFLIYFQGTGAADDSGLPNDRFFAVRPEGSVSTLKIQRTERGDSAVYLCASSLTPGTLYEQYFGPGTRLTVT.

The chain has TRBV1 and TRBJ2-2; no check of the table's D call, TRBD2, against the DNA was made. TRBV1 constitutes a pseudogene. CDR3 size: 19 residues. CDR3 region: CTSSHPGGVAGVHTGELFF. The CDR3 DNA reads TGCACCAGCAGCCACCCGGGGGGGGTAGCGGGGGTCCACACCGGGGAGCTGTTTTTT.

The chain has TRBV12-5 and TRBJ1-1; unclear D gene. The V end lost 1 base, the J end lost 4 bases, and 16 bases lay between the germline ends. The CDR3 sequence is 16 residues long. CDR1 is LGHNT and CDR2 is FRNRAP in the germline V gene. DNA for the CDR3: TGTGCTAGTGGTTTGGAAATGGGGTACCAACCCACTGAAGCTTTCTTT. Amino acid sequence: CASGLEMGYQPTEAFF.

The V call is TRBV6-6, the J call TRBJ1-3, with D hard to call. From germline, CDR1 is MNHNY and CDR2 SVGAGI (reference sequence). The V end was cut by 0 bases, the J end by 0 bases, with 9 bases between. The CDR3 has 16 residues. The CDR3 nucleotides are TGTGCCAGCAGTTACTCGGGTCTTATCTCTGGAAACACCATATATTTT. As protein: CASSYSGLISGNTIYF.

The V gene is TRBV6-1, the J gene TRBJ1-1; D gene unclear. V lost 3 bases and J lost 0, with 8 bases in between. Germline V gene data show CDR1 as MNHNS and CDR2 as SASEGT. This CDR3 has 14 amino acids. This chain's CDR3 is CASSEYGMNTEAFF. CDR3 sequence (DNA): TGTGCCAGCAGTGAGTATGGGATGAACACTGAAGCTTTCTTT.

The V and J genes are TRBV18 and TRBJ2-1; TRBD1 matches at 9 bases. Germline CDR1 is KGHSH and CDR2 is LQKENI. Trimming took 1 base from V and 8 from J; bases not matched to a gene: 9. The CDR3 has 16 residues. The CDR3 region is CASSPLATGGSHEQFF. CDR3 DNA: TGTGCCAGCTCACCACTAGCGACAGGGGGTAGCCATGAGCAGTTCTTC.

The genes are TRBV7-7 and TRBJ2-4, with a possible D match to TRBD1 (6 bases). Trimming took off 0 bases at V and 0 bases at J, with 18 bases between the two ends. The CDR3 extends over 19 amino acids. Germline loops: CDR1 SSHAT, CDR2 FNYEAQ (reference sequence). The CDR3 nucleotides read TGTGCCAGCAGCTTAGCGATTCAGGGGAGATCACTAGCCAAAAACATTCAGTACTTC. It encodes CASSLAIQGRSLAKNIQYF.

J is TRBJ2-7 and V is TRBV7-8; D is possibly TRBD1 or TRBD2 (5 bases each). Germline V gene lookup returns CDR1 SGHVS and CDR2 FQNEAQ. Trimming pared 1 base from V and 0 bases from J, leaving 16 bases between. The CDR3 length is 17 residues. The chain's CDR3 is CASSLGTRGPSSYEQYF. DNA of the CDR3: TGTGCCAGCAGCTTAGGGACCCGGGGCCCCAGCTCCTACGAGCAGTACTTC.

J is TRBJ1-2 and V is TRBV19; TRBD1 matches at 7 bases. With V trimmed by 7 bases and J by 3 bases, 11 bases remained unmatched. CDR1 LNHDA and CDR2 SQIVND come from the germline V gene (reference sequence). The CDR3 has 15 amino acids. The CDR3 region has the DNA TGTGCCAGTACCTCCGCGACAGGGTCACACTATGGCTACACCTTC. This sequence encodes CASTSATGSHYGYTF.

The chain is built from TRBV5-1 and TRBJ2-7, with D possibly TRBD1 on 7 matching bases. CDR3 length equals 14 residues. Per germline, CDR1 SGHRS and CDR2 YFSETQ. Trimming pared 4 bases from V and 2 bases from J, leaving 13 bases between. CDR3 sequence: CASSMTGRTYEQYF. DNA for the CDR3: TGCGCCAGCAGCATGACAGGGAGGACCTACGAGCAGTACTTC.

The chain combines TRBV5-1 with TRBJ2-2, with a weak D call TRBD1 (5 bases). V was trimmed by 5 bases and J by 2 bases, leaving 10 bases between them. This CDR3 is 14 amino acids long. Germline values: CDR1 SGHRS, CDR2 YFSETQ. CDR3 DNA: TGCGCCAGCAGATCCACAGGAAACACCGGGGAGCTGTTTTTT. This encodes CASRSTGNTGELFF.

This rearrangement joins TRBV25-1 to TRBJ2-5; 10 positions agree with TRBD2. The CDR3 has 16 residues. V was pared by 1 base and J by 1 base, with 3 bases of the junction left unmatched. In germline, CDR1 is MGHDK, CDR2 SYGVNS. The CDR3 spells CASSEWSSGSQETQYF. In nucleotides, the CDR3 is TGTGCCAGCAGTGAATGGTCTAGCGGGAGCCAAGAGACCCAGTACTTC.

The V and J genes are TRBV15 and TRBJ1-1; unclear D gene. Germline V gene data show CDR1 as LNHNV and CDR2 as YYDKDF (reference sequence). This CDR3 comprises 15 residues. V lost 0 bases and J 1 base, leaving 9 bases between the germline ends. In DNA, the CDR3 is TGTGCCACCAGCAGAGATCTTAACGGGAACACTGAAGCTTTCTTT. This gives the protein CATSRDLNGNTEAFF.

This chain uses TRBV29-1 with TRBJ2-1, with D perhaps TRBD2 (6 bases). Germline CDR1 is SQVTM and CDR2 is ANQGSEA. Trimming left V 7 bases short and J 7 bases short, with 20 bases between. This CDR3 region has 14 residues. In DNA, the CDR3 is TGCAGCGGAGCCCGATACGGGAGTGGAAATGAGCAGTTCTTC. It codes for CSGARYGSGNEQFF.

The chain joins TRBV27 to TRBJ1-2; D is perhaps TRBD1 (5 bases). The CDR3 covers 14 residues. Germline V gives CDR1 MNHEY, CDR2 SMNVEV (reference sequence). V lost 3 bases and J lost 8, with 16 bases in between. CDR3 DNA sequence: TGTGCCAGCAGTTTGCTCCGAGGGGCTGGCGGCTACACCTTC. Protein: CASSLLRGAGGYTF.

The chain combines TRBV6-1 with TRBJ1-2, with TRBD1 matching 10 bases. CDR3 size: 15 residues. Germline V gives CDR1 MNHNS, CDR2 SASEGT. With 8 bases clipped from V and 6 bases from J, the junction kept 12 bases outside the gene matches. CDR3 DNA sequence: TGTGCCAGCGCGACAGGGGGCGCGGGCGGCCATGGCTACACCTTC. This translates into CASATGGAGGHGYTF.

The CDR3 DNA reads as TGTGCCAGCAGCTTCACAGGGAGTTACGAGCAGTACTTC. Protein: CASSFTGSYEQYF. V is TRBV27 and J is TRBJ2-7, with D possibly TRBD1 on 6 matching bases. Germline values: CDR1 MNHEY, CDR2 SMNVEV (reference sequence). V lost 6 bases and J lost 4, with 13 bases in between. The CDR3 sequence is 13 residues long.

The chain employs TRBV7-3 and TRBJ2-5; 9 bases fit TRBD1. Trimming cost V 4 bases and J 0 bases; bases outside gene matches: 3. There are 15 residues in the CDR3. CDR1 and CDR2 (germline): SGHTA, FQGTGA. The CDR3 bases are TGTGCCAGCAGCTCCGGGACAGGGTACCAAGAGACCCAGTACTTC. It encodes CASSSGTGYQETQYF.

This clone appeared once. This rearrangement joins TRBV2 to TRBJ2-2, with 10 nucleotides matching TRBD2. The germline gives CDR1 SNHLY, CDR2 FYNNEI. This CDR3 is built from 16 residues. J lost 4 bases, V lost 5 bases, and 7 bases had no gene match. CDR3 DNA sequence: TGTGCCAGCAGTCTGCTAGCGGGAGCCGGCACCGGGGAGCTGTTTTTT. Amino acids: CASSLLAGAGTGELFF.